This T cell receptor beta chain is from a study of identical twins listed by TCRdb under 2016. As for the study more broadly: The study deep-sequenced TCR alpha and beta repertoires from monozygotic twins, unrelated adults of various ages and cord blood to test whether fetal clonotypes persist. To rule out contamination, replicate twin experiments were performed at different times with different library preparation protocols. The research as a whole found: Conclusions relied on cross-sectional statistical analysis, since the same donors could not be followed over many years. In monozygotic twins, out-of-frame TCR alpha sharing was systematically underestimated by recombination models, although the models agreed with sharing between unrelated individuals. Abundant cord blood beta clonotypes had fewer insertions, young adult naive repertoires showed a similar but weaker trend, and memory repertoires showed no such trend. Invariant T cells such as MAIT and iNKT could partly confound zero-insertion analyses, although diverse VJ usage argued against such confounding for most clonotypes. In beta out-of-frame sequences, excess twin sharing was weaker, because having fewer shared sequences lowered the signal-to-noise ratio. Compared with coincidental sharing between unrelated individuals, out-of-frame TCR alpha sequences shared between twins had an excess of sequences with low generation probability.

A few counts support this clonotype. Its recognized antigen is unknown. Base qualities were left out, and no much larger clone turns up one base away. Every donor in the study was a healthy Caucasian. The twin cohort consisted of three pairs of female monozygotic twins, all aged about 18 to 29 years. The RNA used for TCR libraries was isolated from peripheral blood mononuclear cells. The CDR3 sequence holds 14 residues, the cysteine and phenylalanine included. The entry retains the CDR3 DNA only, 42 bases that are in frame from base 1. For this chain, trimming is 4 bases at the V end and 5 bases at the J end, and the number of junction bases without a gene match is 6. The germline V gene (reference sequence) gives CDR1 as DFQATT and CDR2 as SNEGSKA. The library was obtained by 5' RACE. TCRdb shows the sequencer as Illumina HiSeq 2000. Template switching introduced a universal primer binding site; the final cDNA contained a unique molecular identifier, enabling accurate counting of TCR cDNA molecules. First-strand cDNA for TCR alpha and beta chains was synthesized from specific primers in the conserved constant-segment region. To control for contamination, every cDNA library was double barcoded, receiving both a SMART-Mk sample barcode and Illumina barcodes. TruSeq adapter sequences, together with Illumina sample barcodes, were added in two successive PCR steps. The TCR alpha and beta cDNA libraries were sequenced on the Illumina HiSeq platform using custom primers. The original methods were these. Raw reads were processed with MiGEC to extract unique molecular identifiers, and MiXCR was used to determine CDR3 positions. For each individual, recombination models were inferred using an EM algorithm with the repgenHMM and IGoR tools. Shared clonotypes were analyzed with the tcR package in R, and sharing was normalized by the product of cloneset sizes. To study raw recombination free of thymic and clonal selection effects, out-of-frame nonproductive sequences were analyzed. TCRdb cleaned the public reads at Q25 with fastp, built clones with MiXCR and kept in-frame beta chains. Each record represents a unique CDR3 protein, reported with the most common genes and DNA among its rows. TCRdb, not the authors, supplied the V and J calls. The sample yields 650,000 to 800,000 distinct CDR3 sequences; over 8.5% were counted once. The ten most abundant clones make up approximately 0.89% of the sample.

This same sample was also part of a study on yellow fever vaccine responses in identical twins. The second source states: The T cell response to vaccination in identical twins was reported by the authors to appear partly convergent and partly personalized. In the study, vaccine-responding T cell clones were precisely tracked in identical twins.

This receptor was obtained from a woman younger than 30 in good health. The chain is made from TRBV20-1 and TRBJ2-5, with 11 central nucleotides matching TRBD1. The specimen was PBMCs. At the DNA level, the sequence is TGCAGTGCTACCGGACAGGGGGCTTGGGAGACCCAGTACTTC. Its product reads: CSATGQGAWETQYF.